The clone carrying this T cell receptor beta chain was detected many times. The J segment lost 5 bases and the V segment lost 8 bases, leaving 4 bases of the junction unmatched. This CDR3 spans 13 amino acids. The germline gives CDR1 MNHEY, CDR2 SVGEGT. These data come from a study of human T cells and chemical hapten exposure. Noted time point: pre-sensitization, week 0. This sample's treatment: therapeutic diphenylcyclopropenone sensitization with weekly scalp DPC. TCRdb recomputed calls from the RACE reads with MiXCR, one row per CDR3 protein. The sample records approximately 260,000 distinct CDR3 sequences, over 8% being singletons.

The receptor comes from a woman aged 40 to 50 with alopecia areata. Some clones in this sample may be carry-over from other donors' samples. Sequenced material: whole blood, taken in connection with sensitization to the hapten diphenylcyclopropenone (DPC). The chain carries TRBV6-2 or TRBV6-3 and TRBJ2-3; the match to TRBD2 covers 10 bases. The CDR3 loop is CASGTSEQDTQYF. In DNA, the CDR3 is TGTGCCAGCGGGACTAGCGAACAAGATACGCAGTATTTT.